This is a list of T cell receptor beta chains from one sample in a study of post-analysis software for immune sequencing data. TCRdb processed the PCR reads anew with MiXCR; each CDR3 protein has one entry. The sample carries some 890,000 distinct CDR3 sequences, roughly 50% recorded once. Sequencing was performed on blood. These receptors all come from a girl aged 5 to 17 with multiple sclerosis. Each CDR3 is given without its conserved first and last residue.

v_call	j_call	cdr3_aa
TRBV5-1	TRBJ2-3	ASSSGKNSGGYTDTQY
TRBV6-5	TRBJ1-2	ASSLITRGRGRRVHGYT
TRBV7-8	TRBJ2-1	ASSSTSLAGDGEQF
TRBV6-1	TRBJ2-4	ASSETRGRSGRLEQY
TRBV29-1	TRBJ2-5	SAASGQETQY
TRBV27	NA	ASSSRAGTGRYEQY
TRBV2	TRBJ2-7	AGGTGISYEQY
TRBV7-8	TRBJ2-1	ASSLVLTEGNEQF
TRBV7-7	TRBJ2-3	ASSYTATDTQY
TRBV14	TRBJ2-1	ASSQVRVYNEQF
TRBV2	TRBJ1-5	ASSEARGLRPQH
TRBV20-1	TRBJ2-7	SARGLAGALAGYEQY
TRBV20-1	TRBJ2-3	SATPRTSGVTDTQY
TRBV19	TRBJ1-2	ASSMDRLYGYT